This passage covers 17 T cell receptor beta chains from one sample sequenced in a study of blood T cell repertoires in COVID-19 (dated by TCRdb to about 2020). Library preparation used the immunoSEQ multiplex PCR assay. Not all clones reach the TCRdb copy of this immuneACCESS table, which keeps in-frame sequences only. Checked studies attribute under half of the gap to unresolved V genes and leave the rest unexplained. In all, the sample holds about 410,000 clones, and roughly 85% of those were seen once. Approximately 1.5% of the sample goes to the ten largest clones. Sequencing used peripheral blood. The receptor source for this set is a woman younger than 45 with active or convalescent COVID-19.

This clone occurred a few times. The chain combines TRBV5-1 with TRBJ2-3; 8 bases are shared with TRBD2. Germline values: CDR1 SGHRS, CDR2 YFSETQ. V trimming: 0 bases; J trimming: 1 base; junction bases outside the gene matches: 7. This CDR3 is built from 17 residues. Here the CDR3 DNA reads TGCGCCAGCAGCTTGGGGATAGCGGGGTTAGGCACAGATACGCAGTATTTT. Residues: CASSLGIAGLGTDTQYF.

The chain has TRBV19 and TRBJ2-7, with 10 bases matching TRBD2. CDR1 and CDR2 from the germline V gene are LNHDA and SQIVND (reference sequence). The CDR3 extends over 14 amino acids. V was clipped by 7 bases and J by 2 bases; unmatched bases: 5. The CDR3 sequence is CASNPSGSPYEQYF. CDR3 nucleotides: TGTGCCAGTAACCCTAGCGGGAGTCCCTACGAGCAGTACTTC.

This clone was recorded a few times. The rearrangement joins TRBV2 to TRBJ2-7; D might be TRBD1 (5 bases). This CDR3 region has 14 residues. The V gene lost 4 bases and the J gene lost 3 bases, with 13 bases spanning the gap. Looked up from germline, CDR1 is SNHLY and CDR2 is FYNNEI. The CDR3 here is CASSAQGMVYEQYF. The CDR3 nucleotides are TGTGCCAGCAGTGCCCAGGGAATGGTCTACGAGCAGTACTTC. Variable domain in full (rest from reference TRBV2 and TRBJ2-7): EPEVTQTPSHQVTQMGQEVILRCVPISNHLYFYWYRQILGQKVEFLVSFYNNEISEKSEIFDDQFSVERPDGSNFTLKIRSTKLEDSAMYFCASSAQGMVYEQYFGPGTRLTVT.

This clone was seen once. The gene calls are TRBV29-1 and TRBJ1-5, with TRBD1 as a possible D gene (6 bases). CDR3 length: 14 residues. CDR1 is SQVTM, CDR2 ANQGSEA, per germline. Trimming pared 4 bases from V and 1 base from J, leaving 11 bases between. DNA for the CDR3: TGCAGCGTTGCACAGGGACGGAGCAATCAGCCCCAGCATTTT. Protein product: CSVAQGRSNQPQHF.

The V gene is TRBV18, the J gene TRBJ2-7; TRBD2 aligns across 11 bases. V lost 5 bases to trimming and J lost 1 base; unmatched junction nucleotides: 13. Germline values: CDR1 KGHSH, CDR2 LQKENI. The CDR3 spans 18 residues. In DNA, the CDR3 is TGTGCCAGCTCATACGGCGGGAGTAGCGGGAGGGGGTCCTACGAGCAGTACTTC. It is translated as CASSYGGSSGRGSYEQYF.

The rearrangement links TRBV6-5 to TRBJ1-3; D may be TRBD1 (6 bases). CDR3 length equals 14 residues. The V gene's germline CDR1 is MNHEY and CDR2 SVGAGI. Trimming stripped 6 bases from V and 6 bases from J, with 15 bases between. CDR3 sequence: CASRRTGHENTIYF. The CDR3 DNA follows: TGTGCCAGCAGACGGACGGGACATGAAAACACCATATATTTT.

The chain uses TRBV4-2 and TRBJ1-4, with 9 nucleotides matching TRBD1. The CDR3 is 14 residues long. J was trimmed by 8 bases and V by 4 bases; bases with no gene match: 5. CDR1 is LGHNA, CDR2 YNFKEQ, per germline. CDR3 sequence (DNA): TGTGCCAGCAGCCCGGGACAGGGTACCGAAAAACTGTTTTTT. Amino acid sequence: CASSPGQGTEKLFF.

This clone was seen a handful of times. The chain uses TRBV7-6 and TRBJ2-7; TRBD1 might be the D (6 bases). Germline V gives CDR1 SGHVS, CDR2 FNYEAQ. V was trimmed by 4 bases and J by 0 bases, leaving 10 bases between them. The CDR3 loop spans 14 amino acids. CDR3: CASSSRDTSYEQYF. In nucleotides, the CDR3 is TGTGCCAGCAGCTCCCGGGACACCTCCTACGAGCAGTACTTC.

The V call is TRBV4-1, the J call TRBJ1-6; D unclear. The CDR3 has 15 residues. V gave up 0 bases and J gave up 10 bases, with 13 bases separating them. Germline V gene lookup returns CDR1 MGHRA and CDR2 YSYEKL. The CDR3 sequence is CASSQEYQAWSPLHF. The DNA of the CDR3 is TGCGCCAGCAGCCAAGAATATCAGGCTTGGTCACCCCTCCACTTT.

CDR3 amino acids: CASSHKEGGGYGYTF. In nucleotides, the CDR3 is TGCGCCAGCAGCCATAAAGAGGGAGGGGGCTATGGCTACACCTTC. This chain joins TRBV4-1 and TRBJ1-2; TRBD1 might be the D (6 bases). Germline CDR1 and CDR2: MGHRA and YSYEKL. V was pared by 3 bases and J by 4 bases, with 15 bases between. The CDR3 length is 15 residues.

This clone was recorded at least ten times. This CDR3 reads CASSYSTSQGGLQAFF. For the CDR3, the DNA is TGTGCCAGCAGTTACTCAACGAGTCAGGGAGGCCTCCAGGCTTTCTTT. The J gene is TRBJ1-1, the V gene TRBV6-5; D perhaps matches TRBD1 (5 bases). Germline V gives CDR1 MNHEY, CDR2 SVGAGI. Trimming took 0 bases from V and 11 from J, leaving 22 bases between them. This CDR3 spans 16 amino acids.

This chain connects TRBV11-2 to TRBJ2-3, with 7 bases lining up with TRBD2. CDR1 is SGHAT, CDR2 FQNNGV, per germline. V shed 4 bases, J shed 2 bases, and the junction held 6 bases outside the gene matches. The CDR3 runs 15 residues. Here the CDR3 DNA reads TGTGCCAGCAGCTCCCTAGCGGATGCCACAGATACGCAGTATTTT. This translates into CASSSLADATDTQYF.

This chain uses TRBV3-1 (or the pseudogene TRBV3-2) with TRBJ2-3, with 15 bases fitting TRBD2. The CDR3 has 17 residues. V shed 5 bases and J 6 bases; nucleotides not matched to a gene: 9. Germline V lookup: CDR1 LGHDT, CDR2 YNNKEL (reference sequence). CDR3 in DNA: TGTGCCAGCAGCAAAGGACTAGCGGGGGGGCTTAGGGATACGCAGTATTTT. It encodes CASSKGLAGGLRDTQYF.

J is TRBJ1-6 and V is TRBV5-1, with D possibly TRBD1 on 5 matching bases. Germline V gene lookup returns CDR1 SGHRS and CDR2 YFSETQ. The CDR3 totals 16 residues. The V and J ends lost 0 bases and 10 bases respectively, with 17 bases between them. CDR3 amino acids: CASSLAGSRYGSPLHF. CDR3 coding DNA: TGCGCCAGCAGCTTGGCAGGGTCTAGGTACGGGTCACCCCTCCACTTT.

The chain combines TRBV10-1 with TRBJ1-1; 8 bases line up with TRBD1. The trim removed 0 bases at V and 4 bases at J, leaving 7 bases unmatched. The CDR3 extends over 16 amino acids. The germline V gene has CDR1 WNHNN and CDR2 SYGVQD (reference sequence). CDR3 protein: CASSESRGTGPTEAFF. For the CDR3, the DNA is TGCGCCAGCAGTGAGTCAAGGGGGACAGGTCCCACTGAAGCTTTCTTT.

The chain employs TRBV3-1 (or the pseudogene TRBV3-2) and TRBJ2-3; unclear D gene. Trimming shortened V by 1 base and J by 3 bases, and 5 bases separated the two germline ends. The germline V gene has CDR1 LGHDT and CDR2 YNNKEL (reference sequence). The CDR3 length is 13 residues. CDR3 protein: CASSQAATDTQYF. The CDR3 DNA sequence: TGTGCCAGCAGCCAAGCTGCGACAGATACGCAGTATTTT.

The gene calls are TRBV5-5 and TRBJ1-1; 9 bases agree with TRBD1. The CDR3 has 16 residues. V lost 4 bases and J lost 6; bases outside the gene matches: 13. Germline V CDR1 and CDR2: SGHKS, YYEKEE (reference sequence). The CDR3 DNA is TGTGCCAGCAGCCCTGGTGGGACAGGGAGGTACCCTGAAGCTTTCTTT. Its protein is CASSPGGTGRYPEAFF.